The TCR beta chain described here comes from a study of CD8 T cells in ankylosing spondylitis. General study findings and limits: From matched ankylosing spondylitis synovial fluid, disease-linked clones were reportedly recovered at significantly enriched levels. Previous work reported some of these motif variants in the synovial fluid and blood of reactive arthritis. Ankylosing spondylitis blood appeared to be characterized by a TCR beta motif of 8 or 9 highly homologous variants.

V dropped 3 bases and J dropped 0 bases, with 6 bases sitting between them. Looked up from germline, CDR1 is DFQATT and CDR2 is SNEGSKA (reference sequence). CDR3 length: 13 amino acids. Note on this clonotype: Its antigen is not identified.

Quantitative 5'-RACE was performed with molecular barcodes, and it yielded the TCR beta libraries. TCRdb itself ran the 5' RACE reads through MiXCR, one entry per CDR3 protein. The sample consists of approximately 60,000 distinct CDR3 sequences, under 7.5% of them appearing once. The TCR originated in a male donor with ankylosing spondylitis. The rearrangement joins TRBV20-1 to TRBJ2-4; no clear D gene. Sequenced sample: synovial fluid, either unsorted or a sorted T cell fraction (not recorded which). CDR3 DNA sequence: TGCAGTGCTAGGAGACTAGCCAAAAACATTCAGTACTTC. It yields the protein CSARRLAKNIQYF.